This TCR beta chain emerged from a study of CD8+CD57+ T cells in acquired aplastic anemia. As for the study in general: CD4+ and CD8+ cells, once sorted, gave DNA averaging approximately 3 ug.

According to the study, genomic DNA was the template for TCR beta VDJ and CDR3 profiling. TCRdb recomputed calls from the reads with MiXCR, one row per CDR3 protein. The data show 450,000 to 550,000 distinct CDR3 sequences, with approximately 33% seen just once and around 0.82% held by the top ten. The germline V gene encodes CDR1 ENHRY and CDR2 SYGVKD. V was shortened by 0 bases and J by 1 base, with 0 bases between the two germline ends. The CDR3 spans 12 residues. Whoever was chosen for sequencing had shown CD8+CD57+ cell expansion by flow cytometry. The enrolled patients all had severe acquired aplastic anemia.

This chain connects TRBV10-3 to TRBJ2-5; no firm D call. This clonotype originated in a human donor with aplastic anemia. Material: sorted CD4+, CD8+, or CD8+CD57+ T cells (not recorded which) from PBMCs. CDR3 in DNA: TGTGCCATCAGTGAGTCCCAAGAGACCCAGTACTTC. Translation gives CAISESQETQYF.